This T cell receptor (beta chain) was sequenced for a study of regulatory T cells in long-lasting Graves disease. About the research overall: Persistent cases took antithyroid drugs over 5 years and stayed TSH receptor antibody positive. The study's findings and limits: Among persistent patients, a larger number of public clonotypes were shared (about 2,800) than among newly diagnosed patients (under 1,000). Accuracy might have suffered from few samples.

The junction had 6 bases not matched to a gene; V was cut back by 4 bases and J by 5 bases. CDR3 length equals 14 residues. Germline V gene sequence: CDR1 MDHEN, CDR2 SYDVKM. The TCR beta library used iRepertoire HTBI primers with Arm-PCR amplification of CDR3. TCRdb independently ran MiXCR on the multiplex PCR reads; one entry per CDR3 protein. The sample shows hundreds of thousands of distinct CDR3 sequences, 20% to 25% of them seen only once. Time point defined: persistent/refractory GD, antithyroid drugs over 5 years with positive TRAb. From PBMCs, RNA was extracted and then used to make the TCR library. This clonotype was observed many times. Its antigen is currently unknown.

This specimen consisted of peripheral blood mononuclear cells (PBMCs), obtained when the disease was refractory, from a patient treated with antithyroid drugs. The rearrangement uses TRBV28 and TRBJ2-7; TRBD1 matches 9 bases. This clonotype originated in a female donor with Graves disease. The CDR3 coding sequence is TGTGCCAGCAGTTGGGGACAGGGAGGCAACGAGCAGTACTTC. This encodes CASSWGQGGNEQYF.